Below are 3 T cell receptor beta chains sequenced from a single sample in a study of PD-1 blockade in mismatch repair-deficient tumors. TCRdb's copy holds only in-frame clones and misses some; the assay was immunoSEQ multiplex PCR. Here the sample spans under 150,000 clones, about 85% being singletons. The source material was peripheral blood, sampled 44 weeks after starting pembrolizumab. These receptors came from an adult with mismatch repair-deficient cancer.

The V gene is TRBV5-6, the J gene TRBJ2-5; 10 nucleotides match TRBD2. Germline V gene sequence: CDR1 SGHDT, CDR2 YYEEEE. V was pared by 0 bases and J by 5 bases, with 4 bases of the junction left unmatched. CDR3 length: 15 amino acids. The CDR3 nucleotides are TGTGCCAGCAGCTTGGGGGGACTAGCGATTGAGACCCAGTACTTC. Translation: CASSLGGLAIETQYF.

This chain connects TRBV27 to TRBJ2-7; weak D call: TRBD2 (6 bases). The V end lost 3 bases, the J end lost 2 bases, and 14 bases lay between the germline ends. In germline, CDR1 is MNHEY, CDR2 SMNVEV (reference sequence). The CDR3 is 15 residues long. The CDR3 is CASSFSAGMTYEQYF. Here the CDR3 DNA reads TGTGCCAGCAGTTTCAGTGCGGGAATGACCTACGAGCAGTACTTC.

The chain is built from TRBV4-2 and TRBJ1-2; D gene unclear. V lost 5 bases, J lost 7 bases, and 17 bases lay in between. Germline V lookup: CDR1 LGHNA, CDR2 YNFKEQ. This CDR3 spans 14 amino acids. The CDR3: CASSGPPLHRGYTF. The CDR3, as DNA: TGTGCCAGCAGCGGACCTCCTTTACACCGTGGCTACACCTTC.